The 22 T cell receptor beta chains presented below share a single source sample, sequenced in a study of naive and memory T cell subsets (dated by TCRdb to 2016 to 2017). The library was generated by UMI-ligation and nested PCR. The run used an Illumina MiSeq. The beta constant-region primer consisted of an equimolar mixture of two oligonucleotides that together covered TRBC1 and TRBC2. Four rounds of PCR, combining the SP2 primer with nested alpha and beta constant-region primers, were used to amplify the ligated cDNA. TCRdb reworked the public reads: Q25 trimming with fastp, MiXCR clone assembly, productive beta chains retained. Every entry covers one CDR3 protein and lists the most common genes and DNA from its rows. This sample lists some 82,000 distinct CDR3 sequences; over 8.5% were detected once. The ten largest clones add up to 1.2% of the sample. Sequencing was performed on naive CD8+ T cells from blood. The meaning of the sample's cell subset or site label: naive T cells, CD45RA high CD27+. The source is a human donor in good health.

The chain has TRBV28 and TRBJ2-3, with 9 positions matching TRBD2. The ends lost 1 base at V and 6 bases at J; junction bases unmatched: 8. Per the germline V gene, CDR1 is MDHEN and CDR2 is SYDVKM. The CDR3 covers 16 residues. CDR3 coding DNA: TGTGCCAGCAGTTTATTTTCTAGCGGGACTCGGGATACGCAGTATTTT. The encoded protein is CASSLFSSGTRDTQYF.

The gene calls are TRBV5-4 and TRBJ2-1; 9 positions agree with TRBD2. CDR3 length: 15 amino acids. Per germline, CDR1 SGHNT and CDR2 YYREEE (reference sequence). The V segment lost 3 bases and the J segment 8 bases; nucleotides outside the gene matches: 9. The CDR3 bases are TGTGCCAGCAGCTCGGTCGGCGGGAGGGTCGATGAGCAGTTCTTC. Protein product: CASSSVGGRVDEQFF.

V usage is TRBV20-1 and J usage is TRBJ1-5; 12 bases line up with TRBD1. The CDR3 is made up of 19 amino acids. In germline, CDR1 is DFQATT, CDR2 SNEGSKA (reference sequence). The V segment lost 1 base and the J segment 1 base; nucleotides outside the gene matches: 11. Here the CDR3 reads CSARVGPGQGAVSNQPQHF. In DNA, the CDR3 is TGCAGTGCTAGAGTGGGACCGGGACAGGGGGCAGTAAGCAATCAGCCCCAGCATTTT.

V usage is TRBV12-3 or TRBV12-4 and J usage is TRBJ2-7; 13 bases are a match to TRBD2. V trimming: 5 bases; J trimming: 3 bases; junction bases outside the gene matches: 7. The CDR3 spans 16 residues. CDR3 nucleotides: TGTGCCAGCAGTGGCCCTGGGACTAGCGGGAACTACGAGCAGTACTTC. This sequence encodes CASSGPGTSGNYEQYF.

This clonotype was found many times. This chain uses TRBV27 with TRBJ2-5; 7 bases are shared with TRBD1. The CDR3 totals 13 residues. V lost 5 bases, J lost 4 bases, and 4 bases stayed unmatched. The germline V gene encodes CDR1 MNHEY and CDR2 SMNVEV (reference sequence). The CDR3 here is CASSPTGPETQYF. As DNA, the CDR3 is TGTGCCAGCAGTCCGACAGGGCCAGAGACCCAGTACTTC.

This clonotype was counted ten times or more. The CDR3 region has the DNA TGTGCCAGCAGCCAAGATCTTTCTCGGACAGGGGGCCACTATGGCTACACCTTC. This sequence encodes CASSQDLSRTGGHYGYTF. The V and J genes are TRBV4-2 and TRBJ1-2; 11 bases are shared with TRBD1. CDR3 length: 18 residues. V was pared by 0 bases and J by 3 bases, with 9 bases of the junction left unmatched. Germline V gene lookup returns CDR1 LGHNA and CDR2 YNFKEQ.

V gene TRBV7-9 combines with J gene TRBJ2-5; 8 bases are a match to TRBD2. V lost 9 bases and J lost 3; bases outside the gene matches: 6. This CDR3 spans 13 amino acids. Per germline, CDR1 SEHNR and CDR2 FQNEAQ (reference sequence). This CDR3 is CASREGGEETQYF. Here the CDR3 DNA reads TGTGCCAGTCGGGAGGGCGGTGAAGAGACCCAGTACTTC.

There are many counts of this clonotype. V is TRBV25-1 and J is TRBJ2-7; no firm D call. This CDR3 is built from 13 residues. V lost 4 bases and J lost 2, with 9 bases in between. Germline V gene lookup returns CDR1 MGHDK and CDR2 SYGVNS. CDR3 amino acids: CASSVGGPYEQYF. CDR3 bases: TGTGCCAGCAGTGTCGGCGGCCCCTACGAGCAGTACTTC.

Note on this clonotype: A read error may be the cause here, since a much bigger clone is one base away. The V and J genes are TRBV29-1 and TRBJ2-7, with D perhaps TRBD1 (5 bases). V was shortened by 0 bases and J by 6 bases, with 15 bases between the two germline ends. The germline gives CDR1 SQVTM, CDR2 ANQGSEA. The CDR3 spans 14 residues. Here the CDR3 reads CSVEDQGSRREQYF. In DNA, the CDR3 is TGCAGCGTTGAAGATCAGGGATCTCGGCGCGAGCAGTACTTC.

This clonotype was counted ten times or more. As DNA, the CDR3 is TGCAGCGTTGGCCCCTCGGGGAGAGGGCCAGATACGCAGTATTTT. It codes for CSVGPSGRGPDTQYF. The chain is built from TRBV29-1 and TRBJ2-3, with D perhaps matching TRBD2 (5 bases). The V end lost 4 bases, the J end lost 4 bases, and 18 bases lay between the germline ends. There are 15 residues in the CDR3. Germline V gene sequence: CDR1 SQVTM, CDR2 ANQGSEA.

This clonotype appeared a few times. The CDR3 DNA reads as TGTGCCAGCAGCTTAGGTGGGCACTACGAGCAGTACTTC. Translating it yields CASSLGGHYEQYF. V usage is TRBV11-2 and J usage is TRBJ2-7; D gene unclear. Deletions cut 1 base from V and 3 bases from J, with 7 bases between. Germline CDR1 and CDR2: SGHAT and FQNNGV. This CDR3 region has 13 residues. Looking up the rest from reference TRBV11-2 and TRBJ2-7 gives the full variable domain: EAGVAQSPRYKIIEKRQSVAFWCNPISGHATLYWYQQILGQGPKLLIQFQNNGVVDDSQLPKDRFSAERLKGVDSTLKIQPAKLEDSAVYLCASSLGGHYEQYFGPGTRLTVT.

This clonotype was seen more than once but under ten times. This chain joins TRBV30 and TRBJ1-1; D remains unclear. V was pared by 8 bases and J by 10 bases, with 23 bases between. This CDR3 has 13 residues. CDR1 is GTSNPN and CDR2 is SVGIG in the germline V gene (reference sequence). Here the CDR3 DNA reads TGTGCCCGGACGGCCGGATCGTTTCAAGTAGCTTTCTTT. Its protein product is CARTAGSFQVAFF.

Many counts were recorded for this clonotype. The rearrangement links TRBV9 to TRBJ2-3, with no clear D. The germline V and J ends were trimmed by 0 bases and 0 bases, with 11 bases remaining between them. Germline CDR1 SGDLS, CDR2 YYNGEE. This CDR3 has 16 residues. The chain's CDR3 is CASSVGGVSSTDTQYF. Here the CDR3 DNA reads TGTGCCAGCAGCGTAGGAGGTGTCTCTAGCACAGATACGCAGTATTTT. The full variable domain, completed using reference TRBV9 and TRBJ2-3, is DSGVTQTPKHLITATGQRVTLRCSPRSGDLSVYWYQQSLDQGLQFLIQYYNGEERAKGNILERFSAQQFPDLHSELNLSSLELGDSALYFCASSVGGVSSTDTQYFGPGTRLTVL.

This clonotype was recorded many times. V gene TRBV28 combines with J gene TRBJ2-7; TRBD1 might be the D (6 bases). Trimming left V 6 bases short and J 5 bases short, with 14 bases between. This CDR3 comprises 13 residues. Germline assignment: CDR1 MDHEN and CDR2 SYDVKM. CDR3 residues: CASSRGLKDEQYF. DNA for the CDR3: TGTGCCAGCAGCAGGGGCCTTAAGGACGAGCAGTACTTC.

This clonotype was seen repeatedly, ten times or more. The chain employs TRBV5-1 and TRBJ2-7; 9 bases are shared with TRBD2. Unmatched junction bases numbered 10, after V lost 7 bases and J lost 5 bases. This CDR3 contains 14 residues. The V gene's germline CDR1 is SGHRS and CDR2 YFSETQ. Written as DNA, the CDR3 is TGCGCCAGCGGCGGGACTAGCCTTTCCAACGAGCAGTACTTC. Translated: CASGGTSLSNEQYF. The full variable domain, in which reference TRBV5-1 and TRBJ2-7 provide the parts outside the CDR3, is KAGVTQTPRYLIKTRGQQVTLSCSPISGHRSVSWYQQTPGQGLQFLFEYFSETQRNKGNFPGRFSGRQFSNSRSEMNVSTLELGDSALYLCASGGTSLSNEQYFGPGTRLTVT.

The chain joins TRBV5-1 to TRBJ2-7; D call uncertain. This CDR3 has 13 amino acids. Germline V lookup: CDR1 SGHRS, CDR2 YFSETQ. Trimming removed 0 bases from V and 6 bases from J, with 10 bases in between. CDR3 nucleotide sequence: TGCGCCAGCAGCTTGGGGGCGGCCTCCGAGCAGTACTTC. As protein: CASSLGAASEQYF.

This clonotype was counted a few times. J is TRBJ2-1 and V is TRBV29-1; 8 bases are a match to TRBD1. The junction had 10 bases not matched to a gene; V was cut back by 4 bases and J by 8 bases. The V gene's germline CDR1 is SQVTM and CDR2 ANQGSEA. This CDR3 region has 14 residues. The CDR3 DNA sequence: TGCAGCGTTGTAGGGGACAGGCAGGTGGATGAGCAGTTCTTC. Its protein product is CSVVGDRQVDEQFF.

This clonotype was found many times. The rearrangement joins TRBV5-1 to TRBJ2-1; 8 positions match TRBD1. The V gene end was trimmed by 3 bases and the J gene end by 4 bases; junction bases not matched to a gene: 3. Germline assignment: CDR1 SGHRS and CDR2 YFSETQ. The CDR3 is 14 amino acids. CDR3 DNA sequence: TGCGCCAGCAGCTCCAGGGGGCCTTACAATGAGCAGTTCTTC. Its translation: CASSSRGPYNEQFF. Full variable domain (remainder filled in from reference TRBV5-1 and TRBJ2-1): KAGVTQTPRYLIKTRGQQVTLSCSPISGHRSVSWYQQTPGQGLQFLFEYFSETQRNKGNFPGRFSGRQFSNSRSEMNVSTLELGDSALYLCASSSRGPYNEQFFGPGTRLTVL.

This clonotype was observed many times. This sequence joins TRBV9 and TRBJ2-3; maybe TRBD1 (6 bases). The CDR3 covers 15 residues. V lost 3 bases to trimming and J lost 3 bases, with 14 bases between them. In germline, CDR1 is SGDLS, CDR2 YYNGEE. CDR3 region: CASSGLQGITDTQYF. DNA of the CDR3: TGTGCCAGCAGCGGTCTTCAGGGGATTACAGATACGCAGTATTTT.

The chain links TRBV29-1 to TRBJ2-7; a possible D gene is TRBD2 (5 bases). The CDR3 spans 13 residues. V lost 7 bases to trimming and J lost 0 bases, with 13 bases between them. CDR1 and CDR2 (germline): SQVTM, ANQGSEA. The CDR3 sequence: CSAWASPSYEQYF. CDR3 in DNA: TGCAGCGCTTGGGCTAGCCCCTCCTACGAGCAGTACTTC.

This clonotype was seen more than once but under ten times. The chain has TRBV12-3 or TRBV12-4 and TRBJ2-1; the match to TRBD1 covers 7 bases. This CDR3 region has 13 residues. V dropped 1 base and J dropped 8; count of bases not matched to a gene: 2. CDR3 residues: CASSLGQGYEQFF. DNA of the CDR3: TGTGCCAGCAGTTTAGGACAGGGTTATGAGCAGTTCTTC.

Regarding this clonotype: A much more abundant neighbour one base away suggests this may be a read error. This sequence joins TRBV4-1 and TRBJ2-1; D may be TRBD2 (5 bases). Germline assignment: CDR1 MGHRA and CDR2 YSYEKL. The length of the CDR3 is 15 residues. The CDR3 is CASSQVRSDVGERFF. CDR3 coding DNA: TGCGCCAGCAGCCAAGTTCGTAGCGACGTGGGTGAGCGGTTCTTC.